This record concerns one T cell receptor beta chain sequence. Its antigen remains undetermined. It has no much larger one-base neighbor in the sample; base qualities were not kept. Participants in the prospective study were aged roughly 18 to 89 years, lived in some 24 United States geographic areas, and enrolled through a virtual design. In the prospective study, participants were assigned to cohorts based on the clinical history participants reported in a screening survey and a study questionnaire. Exposed participants had been in contact, within 2 weeks of entering the study, with a person who had a PCR-confirmed or clinician-diagnosed case of COVID-19. Mobile phlebotomists in the prospective study collected whole blood, serum and a nasopharyngeal or oropharyngeal swab from every participant. Over an approximately two-month period, participants in the prospective study had the option of providing additional blood draws and questionnaires. Before DNA extraction, blood samples from the prospective study were shipped at room temperature or frozen.

This specimen belongs to a study of blood T cell repertoires in COVID-19 (dated by TCRdb to 2020 to 2021). The study in broad terms: Collaborator samples came from the United States, Italy and Spain and covered acute and convalescent phases of COVID-19. Where available, HLA class I and class II types were taken from metadata supplied by the sample provider and were not determined by assay-based typing. The repertoires were made available in a free public database intended to serve as a resource for research on the immune response to SARS-CoV-2. The material from the prospective study consisted of cDNA or gDNA derived from T cells, B-cell-depleted T cells, or PBMCs. The samples were drawn from two sources: the first 160 participants of the ongoing ImmuneRACE study, and approximately 1,300 subjects contributed by 6 global collaborators. Nearly every sample came with metadata listing a de-identified subject ID, COVID-19 status, age in years and sex. Deeply sampled blood TCRbeta repertoires from subjects exposed to, actively infected with, or recovered from COVID-19 were included in the dataset.

The CDR3 holds 13 amino acids from the cysteine to the phenylalanine. The CDR3 DNA has 39 bases and is translated from base 1. As encoded in the germline V gene, CDR1 is MDHEN while CDR2 is SYDVKM. The germline ends are 7 bases apart after V is trimmed by 3 bases and J by 1 base. Results and caveats for the whole study, not just this receptor: The amount of clinical and demographic metadata varied by source and participant and was provided uncurated.

TCRbeta CDR3 regions were amplified from genomic DNA using the immunoSEQ Assay, a bias-controlled multiplex PCR. Per the authors' processing: The number of nucleated cells in each sample was estimated from the amplification of reference gene primers within the assay. To quantify the absolute abundance of each unique TCRbeta CDR3 rearrangement, sequence reads were collapsed and filtered. For each sample, productive Simpson clonality was calculated as the square root of Simpson's diversity index across productive rearrangements. This immuneACCESS table, as held by TCRdb, lists in-frame sequences with V and J called but not all clones. Of the missing ones, under half trace to an unresolved V gene in checked studies; the others have no known cause. That table is the source of V, J and clone size, and D and trimming were worked out from the DNA. Within this sample are roughly 240,000 clones, with about four fifths of them counted one time only. 3.6% of the sample rests with the top ten.

The source of this sequence is a woman between 35 and 50 years old who had been exposed to COVID-19. The chain couples TRBV28 to TRBJ2-7; the D gene lacks a confident call. Sequencing was done on a sample of PBMCs or T cells enriched from blood (not recorded which). The DNA sequence is given as TGTGCCAGCAGTTTTACAGCATCCTACGAGCAGTACTTC. Translated, this gives CASSFTASYEQYF.